The clone carrying this T cell receptor beta chain appeared a few times. Antigen specificity is unknown. The entry originates in a study of shared clonotypes between healthy human individuals. Background on the study: Per-donor plates numbered three CD4 naive, three CD4 memory, two CD8 naive and one CD8 memory.

The CDR3 sequence is 13 residues long. Germline CDR1 SGHNT, CDR2 YENEEA. Trimming took 4 bases from V and 6 from J; bases not matched to a gene: 3. TCRdb's copy holds only in-frame clones and misses some; the assay was immunoSEQ multiplex PCR. The sample holds roughly 1 million clones, around 76% seen once. General study points: Some naive CD4 clonotypes, around 4.9%, turned up in common across a handful of donors. Limited genetic and exposure-history diversity came from having few donors.

Each donor was a Caucasian adult residing in Nashville, Tennessee. The receptor's source is a man between 18 and 35 years old in good health. The specimen was memory CD4+ T cells sorted from blood. This sample's subset: CD45RA-negative fraction. The V call is TRBV11-3, the J call TRBJ1-1, with 9 bases matching TRBD1. This CDR3 is CASSWDRAPEAFF. In DNA form, the CDR3 reads TGTGCCAGCAGCTGGGACAGGGCCCCTGAAGCTTTCTTT.